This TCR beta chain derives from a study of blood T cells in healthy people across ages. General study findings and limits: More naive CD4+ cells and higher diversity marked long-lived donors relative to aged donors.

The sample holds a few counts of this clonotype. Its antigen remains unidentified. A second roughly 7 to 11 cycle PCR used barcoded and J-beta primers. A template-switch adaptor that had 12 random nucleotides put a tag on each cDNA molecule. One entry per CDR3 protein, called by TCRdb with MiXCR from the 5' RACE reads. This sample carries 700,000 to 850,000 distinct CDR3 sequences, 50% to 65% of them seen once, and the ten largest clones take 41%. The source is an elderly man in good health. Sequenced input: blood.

The CDR3: CASSSQGAVSYGYTF. CDR3 DNA: TGTGCCAGCAGTTCACAGGGGGCCGTATCCTATGGCTACACCTTC. This chain uses TRBV12-3 or TRBV12-4 with TRBJ1-2; TRBD1 matches 9 bases. The CDR3 length is 15 residues. The J segment lost 4 bases and the V segment lost 4 bases, leaving 7 bases of the junction unmatched.